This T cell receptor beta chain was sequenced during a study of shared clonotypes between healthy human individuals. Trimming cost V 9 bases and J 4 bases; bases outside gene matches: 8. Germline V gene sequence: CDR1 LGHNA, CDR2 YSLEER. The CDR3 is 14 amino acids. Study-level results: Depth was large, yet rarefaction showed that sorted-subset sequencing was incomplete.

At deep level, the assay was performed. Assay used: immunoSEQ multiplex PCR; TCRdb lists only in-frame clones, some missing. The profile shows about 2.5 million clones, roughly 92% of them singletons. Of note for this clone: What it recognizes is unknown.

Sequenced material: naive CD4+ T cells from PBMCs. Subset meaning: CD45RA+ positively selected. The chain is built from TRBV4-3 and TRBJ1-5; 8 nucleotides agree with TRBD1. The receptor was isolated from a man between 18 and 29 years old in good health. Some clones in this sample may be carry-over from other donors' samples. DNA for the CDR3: TGCGCCAGGTCGGGGACAGGCTTAAATCAGCCCCAGCATTTT. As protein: CARSGTGLNQPQHF.